This T cell receptor (beta chain) was recovered during a study of STAT5B mutations in CD4+ large granular lymphocyte leukemia. Trimming stripped 5 bases from V and 3 bases from J, with 14 bases between. There are 14 residues in the CDR3. Germline lookup yields CDR1 SNHLY and CDR2 FYNNEI. Sequencing was performed with immunoSEQ multiplex PCR; in TCRdb, only in-frame clones are kept and a portion is missing. The sample comprises 40,000 to 45,000 clones, 70% to 85% of which are singletons, and less than 0.45% rests with the top ten. This sequence joins TRBV2 and TRBJ2-7, with a tentative D call TRBD1 (6 bases). The TCR originated in a human donor in good health. The sequencing sample was made of CD4+ T cells from blood buffy coats. CDR3 coding DNA: TGTGCCAGCAGTCCGGGGACACCTCTCTACGAGCAGTACTTC. This encodes CASSPGTPLYEQYF.